This T cell receptor beta chain emerged from a study of glioma-infiltrating T cells after dendritic cell vaccination. As for the study in general: At biweekly intervals, patients got three intradermal dendritic cell vaccine injections.

Described time point: after dendritic cell vaccination, including at tumor progression/relapse. Input was approximately 1.8 ug genomic DNA, or all available if less. Libraries were prepared by immunoSEQ multiplex PCR; TCRdb keeps only in-frame clonotypes and omits some of them. The table lists 99,000 or so clones, around 90% of them singletons. The sequence came from a human donor with glioblastoma. The sequenced sample was blood, obtained after dendritic cell vaccination.

DNA of the CDR3: TGTGCCAGTAGTATGAACAGGGATTATGGCTACACCTTC. It encodes CASSMNRDYGYTF. This chain connects TRBV19 to TRBJ1-2; a possible D gene is TRBD1 (6 bases). V was shortened by 3 bases and J by 5 bases, with 10 bases between the two germline ends. The V gene's germline CDR1 is LNHDA and CDR2 SQIVND (reference sequence). This CDR3 region has 13 residues.